This T cell receptor (beta chain) was observed in a study of T cells in Graves' hyperthyroidism and ophthalmopathy. The CDR3 regions of TCR beta were amplified from RNA transcripts. The HTBI primer set drove a first-round RT-PCR of the TCR CDR3. TCRdb independently ran MiXCR on the multiplex PCR reads; one entry per CDR3 protein. The sample has almost 600,000 distinct CDR3 sequences, about 14% seen once. There are 14 residues in the CDR3. The ends lost 1 base at V and 7 bases at J; junction bases unmatched: 3. Looked up from germline, CDR1 is DFQATT and CDR2 is SNEGSKA (reference sequence). Diagnosis relied on clinical symptoms, serum thyroxine and TRAb, thyroid ultrasound and orbital computed tomography. The blood sample dates from first hyperthyroidism diagnosis, preceding any ophthalmopathy symptoms. Study-level findings and limits: The majority of expanded thyroid clonotypes above 0.001 also appeared in blood. For ophthalmopathy, model prediction preceded onset by a median approximately 6 months.

Remarks on this clonotype: Its antigen is not known.

The sequence came from a woman aged 25 to 45 with Graves' hyperthyroidism that later progressed to Graves' ophthalmopathy. The sample taken for sequencing was blood. The chain recombines TRBV20-1 with TRBJ1-6; TRBD1 matches at 8 bases. The CDR3 reads CSARGGTGNSPLHF. CDR3 DNA: TGCAGTGCTAGAGGGGGGACAGGCAATTCACCCCTCCACTTT.